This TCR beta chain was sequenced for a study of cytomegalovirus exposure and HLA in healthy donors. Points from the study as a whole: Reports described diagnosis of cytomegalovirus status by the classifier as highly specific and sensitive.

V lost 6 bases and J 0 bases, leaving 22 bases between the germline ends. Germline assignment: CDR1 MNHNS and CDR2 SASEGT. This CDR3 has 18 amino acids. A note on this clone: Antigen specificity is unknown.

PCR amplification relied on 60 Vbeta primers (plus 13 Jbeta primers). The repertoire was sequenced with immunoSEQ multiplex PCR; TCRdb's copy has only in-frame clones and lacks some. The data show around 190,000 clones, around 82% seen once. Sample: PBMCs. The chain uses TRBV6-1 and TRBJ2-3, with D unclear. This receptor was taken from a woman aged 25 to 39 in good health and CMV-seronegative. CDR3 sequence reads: CASREYPLPSPSTDTQYF. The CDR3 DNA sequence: TGTGCCAGCAGGGAATACCCCCTTCCTAGTCCTAGCACAGATACGCAGTATTTT.